These 16 T cell receptor beta chains came from one sample sequenced in a study of T-cell reconstitution after alpha-beta-depleted transplantation in children. Preparation of the TCRbeta library used unique molecular identifiers. MiXCR, applied by TCRdb to the PCR reads, yields one record per CDR3 protein. The repertoire holds approximately 170,000 distinct CDR3 sequences, with roughly 10% as singletons. Sequencing used PBMCs, obtained before TCRalphabeta/CD19-depleted stem cell transplant. These receptors were collected from a boy younger than 10 with acute myeloid leukemia, due to receive a stem cell transplant.

In this sample, this clonotype turned up many times. The rearrangement uses TRBV7-9 and TRBJ1-2; unclear D gene. Germline V gene sequence: CDR1 SEHNR, CDR2 FQNEAQ (reference sequence). V gave up 1 base and J gave up 1 base, with 10 bases separating them. The CDR3 consists of 15 residues. The CDR3 sequence is CASSLGGTLNYGYTF. CDR3 in DNA: TGTGCCAGCAGCTTAGGAGGCACACTTAACTATGGCTACACCTTC.

This clonotype was observed many times. The J gene is TRBJ1-3, the V gene TRBV9; D ambiguous. V lost 3 bases and J lost 0, with 10 bases in between. The CDR3 contains 15 residues. Germline V gene sequence: CDR1 SGDLS, CDR2 YYNGEE. This CDR3 is CASSDMGYSGNTIYF. The CDR3, as DNA: TGTGCCAGCAGCGACATGGGGTACTCTGGAAACACCATATATTTT.

This clonotype appeared many times. The chain is built from TRBV7-9 and TRBJ2-2; the D gene is possibly TRBD2 (6 bases). Looked up from germline, CDR1 is SEHNR and CDR2 is FQNEAQ (reference sequence). The CDR3 length is 15 residues. Trimming took off 11 bases at V and 0 bases at J, with 16 bases between the two ends. CDR3: CAGQGAGPNTGELFF. The CDR3 DNA reads as TGTGCCGGGCAAGGGGCGGGACCGAACACCGGGGAGCTGTTTTTT.

This clonotype was seen ten or more times. The gene calls are TRBV20-1 and TRBJ2-3; maybe TRBD2 (5 bases). Trimming pared 5 bases from V and 4 bases from J, leaving 16 bases between. The CDR3 covers 14 residues. The germline CDR1 and CDR2 sequences are DFQATT and SNEGSKA (reference sequence). The CDR3 DNA is TGCAGTGCTGGTCCGGCGGGTGCAGCAGATACGCAGTATTTT. It codes for CSAGPAGAADTQYF.

The chain carries TRBV6-1 and TRBJ1-2; D possibly corresponds to TRBD1 (5 bases). Trimming removed 2 bases from V and 8 bases from J, with 12 bases in between. This CDR3 region has 13 residues. The germline V gene encodes CDR1 MNHNS and CDR2 SASEGT. Here the CDR3 DNA reads TGTGCCAGCAGTGAACAGGGAGATATCGGCTACACCTTC. Translation gives CASSEQGDIGYTF.

J is TRBJ2-7 and V is TRBV11-2; either TRBD1 or TRBD2 may fit D (5 bases each). Germline V gives CDR1 SGHAT, CDR2 FQNNGV. The CDR3 consists of 15 residues. Trimming cost V 2 bases and J 2 bases, with 13 bases left between them. DNA for the CDR3: TGTGCCAGCAGCTTAAATGGGGACCCCACCTACGAGCAGTACTTC. Protein sequence: CASSLNGDPTYEQYF.

This clonotype occurred many times. This chain uses TRBV7-9 with TRBJ2-1; 9 bases line up with TRBD1. V lost 4 bases to trimming and J lost 3 bases; unmatched junction nucleotides: 7. The CDR3 length is 16 residues. Germline CDR1 reads SEHNR; CDR2 reads FQNEAQ (reference sequence). CDR3 in amino acids: CASSYSRDRVYNEQFF. The CDR3 DNA is TGTGCCAGCAGCTATAGCCGGGACAGGGTCTACAATGAGCAGTTCTTC.

This clonotype was counted at least ten times. The chain recombines TRBV4-1 with TRBJ2-5; TRBD1 aligns across 7 bases. Germline V gene sequence: CDR1 MGHRA, CDR2 YSYEKL. The CDR3 extends over 13 amino acids. With V trimmed by 1 base and J by 4 bases, 0 bases remained unmatched. CDR3 DNA sequence: TGCGCCAGCAGCCAAGGACAGGGAGAGACCCAGTACTTC. Amino acid sequence: CASSQGQGETQYF.

This clonotype was counted ten times or more. This rearrangement joins TRBV4-2 to TRBJ1-5; D gene uncertain. Looked up from germline, CDR1 is LGHNA and CDR2 is YNFKEQ. The CDR3 has 15 residues. V was pared by 0 bases and J by 2 bases, with 8 bases between. CDR3 bases: TGTGCCAGCAGCCAAGATCGGTACGGCAATCAGCCCCAGCATTTT. This encodes CASSQDRYGNQPQHF.

This CDR3 reads CAWSVRVRGTSEAFF. The CDR3 DNA follows: TGTGCCTGGAGTGTACGGGTGCGGGGAACATCTGAAGCTTTCTTT. The chain links TRBV30 to TRBJ1-1; D unresolved. Germline lookup yields CDR1 GTSNPN and CDR2 SVGIG (reference sequence). The CDR3 is 15 residues long. The V end was cut by 0 bases, the J end by 6 bases, with 17 bases between.

In this sample, this clonotype turned up many times. The genes are TRBV15 and TRBJ1-1, with 11 nucleotides matching TRBD1. V trimming: 5 bases; J trimming: 5 bases; junction bases outside the gene matches: 4. The CDR3 runs 14 residues. CDR1 and CDR2 from the germline V gene are LNHNV and YYDKDF (reference sequence). CDR3 nucleotide sequence: TGTGCCACCAGCTCCGGGACAGGGGGTACTGAAGCTTTCTTT. Encoded protein: CATSSGTGGTEAFF.

This clonotype appeared many times. The chain combines TRBV9 with TRBJ1-1, with a weak D call TRBD1 (6 bases). This CDR3 is 15 amino acids long. With 3 bases removed from V and 0 bases from J, the gap between germline ends came to 12 bases. Germline V gene lookup returns CDR1 SGDLS and CDR2 YYNGEE. The CDR3 nucleotides are TGTGCCAGCAGCGCGTTTGACAGGATGAACACTGAAGCTTTCTTT. This sequence encodes CASSAFDRMNTEAFF.

As concerns this clonotype: A much more abundant neighbour one base away suggests this may be a read error. The chain combines TRBV20-1 with TRBJ2-7, with 8 bases fitting TRBD1. Germline values: CDR1 DFQATT, CDR2 SNEGSKA (reference sequence). This CDR3 is built from 12 residues. The DNA for the CDR3 is TGCAGTATTGACAGGGGCTCCTACGAGCATTACTTC. Translated: CSIDRGSYEHYF.

This clonotype was observed at least ten times. The J gene is TRBJ1-1, the V gene TRBV7-2, with TRBD1 matching 7 bases. Germline V CDR1 and CDR2: SGHTA, FQGNSA. V was pared by 1 base and J by 1 base, with 6 bases of the junction left unmatched. The CDR3 runs 16 residues. CDR3 amino acids: CASSLGPGTANTEAFF. CDR3 in DNA: TGTGCCAGCAGCTTAGGTCCCGGGACAGCGAACACTGAAGCTTTCTTT.

This clonotype was seen repeatedly, ten times or more. The chain carries TRBV20-1 and TRBJ1-5; D ambiguous. Trimming left V 3 bases short and J 8 bases short, with 17 bases between. The CDR3 is made up of 14 amino acids. Germline lookup yields CDR1 DFQATT and CDR2 SNEGSKA (reference sequence). CDR3 DNA: TGCAGTGCTAGCATGAGAGGGCCCTCGGAGCCCCAGCATTTT. It codes for CSASMRGPSEPQHF.

This clonotype was seen many times. V gene TRBV2 combines with J gene TRBJ2-5; no clear D gene. Germline V CDR1 and CDR2: SNHLY, FYNNEI. The CDR3 sequence is 13 residues long. Trimming took 6 bases from V and 2 from J, leaving 10 bases between them. In DNA, the CDR3 is TGTGCCAGCAGCGAACTAAGTCAAGAGACCCAGTACTTC. It specifies CASSELSQETQYF.